These T cell receptor beta chains were read from a single sample in a study of blood T cell repertoires in COVID-19. Data came from immunoSEQ multiplex PCR; TCRdb stores just in-frame clones and leaves some out. The data contain 140,000 to 150,000 clones, around four fifths of them singletons. The sample consisted of PBMCs or T cells enriched from blood (not recorded which). The origin of the receptors is a woman in her thirties or forties who had recovered from COVID-19. Each CDR3 is given with its conserved first and last residue. The order of the fields is J gene, D gene, V gene, clone size, CDR3 protein, CDR3 DNA. A D gene is named only where the DNA matches it firmly. Clone size is stated in some rows and not others, as once, few, many or a class when expanded.

TRBJ1-6 | - | TRBV6-6 | - | CASSHLSGGYNSPLHF | TGTGCCAGCAGTCATCTTTCGGGGGGATATAATTCACCCCTCCACTTT
TRBJ1-1 | - | TRBV19 | - | CASSIGGDITVSGAFF | TGTGCCAGTAGTATAGGAGGGGACATAACCGTGAGCGGAGCTTTCTTT
TRBJ1-5 | - | TRBV7-9 | - | CASSLGPPQTGPGQPQHF | TGTGCCAGCAGCTTAGGCCCGCCTCAAACAGGGCCGGGGCAGCCCCAGCATTTT
TRBJ1-3 | - | TRBV5-1 | - | CASSLQGADSGNTIYF | TGCGCCAGCAGCTTGCAGGGCGCCGACTCTGGAAACACCATATATTTT
TRBJ1-5 | - | TRBV27 | - | CASSFGFNQPQHF | TGTGCCAGCAGTTTCGGTTTCAATCAGCCCCAGCATTTT
TRBJ1-5 | - | TRBV6-5 | once | CASSTMASNQPQHF | TGTGCCAGCAGTACAATGGCCAGCAATCAGCCCCAGCATTTT
TRBJ1-4 | - | TRBV3-1/TRBV3-2 | - | CASSQGGSQGEKLFF | TGTGCCAGCAGCCAAGGGGGATCACAGGGTGAAAAACTGTTTTTT
TRBJ1-5 | TRBD1 | TRBV6-5 | - | CASSYLDRGIGQPQHF | TGTGCCAGCAGTTACCTTGACAGGGGGATAGGGCAGCCCCAGCATTTT
TRBJ1-1 | - | TRBV19 | - | CASSIEATEAFF | TGTGCCAGTAGTATAGAAGCGACTGAAGCTTTCTTT
TRBJ2-1 | - | TRBV27 | - | CASSLTGAPYNEQFF | TGTGCCAGCAGTTTAACCGGAGCTCCCTACAATGAGCAGTTCTTC
TRBJ1-1 | - | TRBV9 | - | CASSAGVPRKEGRTEAFF | TGTGCCAGCAGCGCAGGCGTACCCCGCAAGGAGGGACGGACTGAAGCTTTCTTT
TRBJ1-6 | TRBD1 | TRBV5-1 | - | CASKGDREVSPLHF | TGCGCCTCAAAGGGAGACAGGGAGGTTTCACCCCTCCACTTT
TRBJ2-7 | TRBD2 | TRBV18 | - | CASSPSGRYEQYF | TGTGCCAGCTCACCTAGCGGGAGATACGAGCAGTACTTC
TRBJ2-1 | TRBD2 | TRBV19 | - | CASSKHRTQRGVYNEQFF | TGTGCCAGTAGTAAACACCGGACCCAGCGGGGGGTTTACAATGAGCAGTTCTTC
TRBJ2-5 | TRBD2 | TRBV19 | - | CASSTSSGWGETQYF | TGTGCCAGTAGTACCTCTAGCGGTTGGGGAGAGACCCAGTACTTC
TRBJ2-3 | - | TRBV9 | - | CASSAYTDTQYF | TGTGCCAGCAGCGCCTACACAGATACGCAGTATTTT
TRBJ1-2 | TRBD1 | TRBV10-3 | - | CAIKRTGEEHGYTF | TGTGCCATCAAAAGGACAGGGGAAGAGCATGGCTACACCTTC
TRBJ1-3 | TRBD1 | TRBV18 | - | CASSTTTQGSTIYF | TGTGCCAGCTCAACAACGACACAGGGGAGCACCATATATTTT
TRBJ2-5 | - | TRBV19 | - | CASSMRGSQETQYF | TGTGCCAGTAGTATGAGAGGAAGCCAAGAGACCCAGTACTTC
TRBJ2-7 | - | TRBV19 | - | CASSSGLPYGQYF | TGTGCCAGTAGTTCGGGACTCCCCTATGGGCAGTACTTC
TRBJ2-5 | TRBD2 | TRBV5-1 | - | CASSLLTSGAQETQYF | TGCGCCAGCAGCTTGTTGACTAGCGGGGCCCAAGAGACCCAGTACTTC
TRBJ2-7 | TRBD2 | TRBV19 | - | CASSTRTSGAYEQYF | TGTGCCAGTAGTACCCGGACTAGCGGGGCGTACGAGCAGTACTTC
TRBJ2-7 | TRBD2 | TRBV9 | - | CASSVESGRAREQYF | TGTGCCAGCAGCGTGGAGAGCGGGAGGGCCCGCGAGCAGTACTTC
TRBJ1-1 | TRBD1 | TRBV2 | - | CASRKDRETEAFF | TGTGCCAGCAGGAAGGACAGGGAAACTGAAGCTTTCTTT
TRBJ2-1 | - | TRBV29-1 | - | CSVAEGGGSYNEQFF | TGCAGCGTTGCCGAGGGGGGGGGCTCCTACAATGAGCAGTTCTTC
TRBJ2-5 | TRBD1 | TRBV7-8 | - | CASSSTGTGGAGRETQYF | TGTGCCAGCAGCTCTACCGGGACAGGGGGCGCGGGGCGAGAGACCCAGTACTTC
TRBJ1-2 | TRBD1 | TRBV6-5 | once | CASSRQGNGYTF | TGTGCCAGCAGTCGACAGGGGAATGGCTACACCTTC
TRBJ2-7 | TRBD1 | TRBV5-1 | - | CASSLVGYRGAYEQYF | TGCGCCAGCAGCTTGGTTGGGTACAGGGGAGCCTACGAGCAGTACTTC
TRBJ1-1 | TRBD1 | TRBV12-5 | - | CASGWTGRTEAFF | TGTGCTAGTGGTTGGACAGGAAGGACTGAAGCTTTCTTT
TRBJ2-1 | TRBD1 | TRBV19 | once | CAAAGQGLDEQFF | TGTGCCGCCGCGGGACAGGGTCTCGATGAGCAGTTCTTC
TRBJ1-4 | TRBD1 | TRBV7-9 | - | CASSPGQGFEKLFF | TGTGCCAGCAGCCCGGGACAGGGTTTTGAAAAACTGTTTTTT
TRBJ2-7 | TRBD2 | TRBV27 | - | CASRPGGLVYEQYF | TGTGCCAGCAGGCCCGGCGGACTAGTCTACGAGCAGTACTTC
TRBJ2-3 | - | TRBV5-4 | - | CASSLVSSLDTQYF | TGTGCCAGCAGCTTGGTGTCTAGCTTAGATACGCAGTATTTT
TRBJ1-1 | TRBD1 | TRBV4-1 | - | CASSQGLTGGLAEAFF | TGCGCCAGCAGCCAAGGTCTCACAGGGGGGTTGGCTGAAGCTTTCTTT
TRBJ2-3 | TRBD1 | TRBV5-6 | - | CASSSTGGQYF | TGTGCCAGCAGCTCAACAGGGGGCCAGTATTTT
TRBJ2-1 | TRBD2 | TRBV11-2 | - | CASSAHGLADNEQFF | TGTGCCAGCAGCGCCCATGGACTAGCGGACAATGAGCAGTTCTTC
TRBJ2-7 | TRBD1 | TRBV2 | - | CATTGGPYEQYF | TGTGCCACCACAGGGGGTCCGTACGAGCAGTACTTC
TRBJ2-7 | - | TRBV6-6 | - | CASSRGGDSYEQYF | TGTGCCAGCAGTCGGGGCGGGGACTCCTACGAGCAGTACTTC
TRBJ1-3 | - | TRBV2 | - | CASAGAGNTIYF | TGTGCCAGCGCGGGGGCTGGAAACACCATATATTTT
TRBJ1-1 | - | TRBV27 | once | CASSFGNTEAFF | TGTGCCAGCAGCTTTGGCAACACTGAAGCTTTCTTT
TRBJ1-5 | TRBD1 | TRBV10-3 | many | CAIGTDSNQPQHF | TGTGCCATCGGGACAGATAGCAATCAGCCCCAGCATTTT
TRBJ1-2 | TRBD1 | TRBV9 | once | CASSLGTDYGYTF | TGTGCCAGCAGCCTTGGGACAGACTATGGCTACACCTTC
TRBJ2-4 | - | TRBV21-1 | - | CASSKEAAVLAKNIQYF | TGTGCCAGCAGCAAAGAGGCGGCTGTCCTAGCCAAAAACATTCAGTACTTC
TRBJ1-1 | - | TRBV4-2 | - | CASSQPLGGTNTEAFF | TGTGCCAGCAGCCAGCCCCTCGGGGGGACGAACACTGAAGCTTTCTTT
TRBJ1-2 | - | TRBV3-1/TRBV3-2 | - | CASSRETSANRVGYTF | TGTGCCAGCAGCCGCGAAACAAGTGCAAACAGGGTTGGCTACACCTTC
TRBJ1-2 | - | TRBV19 | - | CVSQETRNYGYTF | TGTGTATCGCAGGAGACTAGAAACTATGGCTACACCTTC
TRBJ1-5 | - | TRBV5-5 | - | CASSLAVQNQPQHF | TGTGCCAGCAGCTTGGCCGTCCAGAATCAGCCCCAGCATTTT
TRBJ1-2 | TRBD1 | TRBV6-5 | - | CASSRTGRGYTF | TGTGCCAGCAGCCGGACAGGGAGAGGCTACACCTTC